The 29 T cell receptor beta chains given below trace back to one sample, sequenced in a study of T cells expressing NK-cell markers. TCRdb reanalyzed the 5' RACE reads, giving one entry per CDR3 protein sequence and no DNA. This sample contains some 460,000 distinct CDR3 sequences. The sequencing input was blood T cells: a sorted CD56 or NKG2C T cell subset, CD4+ or CD8+ T cells, or bulk PBMC T cells (not recorded which). These receptors all stem from a woman between 50 and 59 years old in good health.

The rearrangement uses TRBV3-1 and TRBJ2-2; the D call of TRBD2 rests on TCRdb alone, since no DNA is present to check it. The CDR3 spans 18 residues. CDR1 is LGHDT and CDR2 is YNNKEL in the germline V gene (reference sequence). Here the CDR3 reads CASSQRLLAGGNTGELFF.

The CDR3 sequence is CASQDEFRLLVRTRVQYF. The V gene is TRBV11-2, the J gene TRBJ2-5; TCRdb indicates TRBD2, and absent DNA this call remains unverified. The CDR3 is made up of 18 amino acids. Per the germline V gene, CDR1 is SGHAT and CDR2 is FQNNGV.

The chain is built from TRBV7-6 and TRBJ2-7; the D call of TRBD1 rests on TCRdb alone, since no DNA is present to check it. This CDR3 is 12 amino acids long. Per germline, CDR1 SGHVS and CDR2 FNYEAQ. CDR3 sequence reads: CASSPDGSEQYF.

V is TRBV5-1 and J is TRBJ2-1; TCRdb proposes TRBD2, but this gene call is untestable without DNA. Germline V gives CDR1 SGHRS, CDR2 YFSETQ. The CDR3 runs to 16 residues. The CDR3 sequence is CASSLLLPGDLSEQFF.

V usage is TRBV5-1 and J usage is TRBJ2-2; TCRdb indicates TRBD2, and absent DNA this call remains unverified. The CDR3 covers 17 residues. Germline-derived CDR1 and CDR2 are SGHRS and YFSETQ. The CDR3 loop is CASSPLRRATNTGELFF. Full variable domain (rest looked up from reference TRBV5-1 and TRBJ2-2): KAGVTQTPRYLIKTRGQQVTLSCSPISGHRSVSWYQQTPGQGLQFLFEYFSETQRNKGNFPGRFSGRQFSNSRSEMNVSTLELGDSALYLCASSPLRRATNTGELFFGEGSRLTVL.

J is TRBJ2-1 and V is TRBV29-1; TCRdb lists TRBD2, though no DNA is available to test this call. This CDR3 has 13 amino acids. Looked up from germline, CDR1 is SQVTM and CDR2 is ANQGSEA. The CDR3 reads CSVWGGPSDEQFF.

The chain employs TRBV5-1 and TRBJ2-2; the D gene TCRdb calls, TRBD2, cannot be checked with no DNA. Germline V CDR1 and CDR2: SGHRS, YFSETQ. This CDR3 is built from 20 residues. The CDR3 spells CASSPRGTSGRAFEAGELFF.

This chain's CDR3 is CASTLGNEQFF. The chain employs TRBV12-3 or TRBV12-4 and TRBJ2-1. CDR3 length: 11 amino acids.

The chain has TRBV12-3 or TRBV12-4 and TRBJ1-2; lacking DNA, the TRBD1 call made by TCRdb goes unchecked. The CDR3 spans 15 residues. Here the CDR3 reads CASSLVGGTGYGYTF.

The rearrangement joins TRBV4-2 to TRBJ1-5. Germline V gene data show CDR1 as LGHNA and CDR2 as YNFKEQ. The length of the CDR3 is 16 residues. This chain's CDR3 is CASSQNPGGGNQPQHF.

The CDR3 here is CASSSATGVSYEQYF. This sequence joins TRBV5-1 and TRBJ2-7; TCRdb gives TRBD1 as the D gene, but with no DNA this cannot be confirmed. Germline values: CDR1 SGHRS, CDR2 YFSETQ. The length of the CDR3 is 15 residues.

The CDR3 reads CASTRLGITGELFF. V and J are TRBV2 and TRBJ2-2; TCRdb picks TRBD1, but there is no DNA to check that call. This CDR3 is 14 amino acids long. Looked up from germline, CDR1 is SNHLY and CDR2 is FYNNEI.

The chain employs TRBV27 and TRBJ2-7; TCRdb designates TRBD1, a call that cannot be tested without DNA. The V gene's germline CDR1 is MNHEY and CDR2 SMNVEV (reference sequence). The CDR3 consists of 16 residues. CDR3 residues: CASSLFRQGGDYEQYF.

CDR3 amino acids: CASSYKTGGSNQPQHF. The chain is built from TRBV6-6 and TRBJ1-5; checking the TCRdb D call of TRBD1 is not possible without DNA. CDR1 and CDR2 (germline): MNHNY, SVGAGI (reference sequence). The CDR3 loop spans 16 amino acids.

The rearrangement uses TRBV12-3 or TRBV12-4 and TRBJ2-1; TCRdb's assignment of TRBD2 cannot be checked, as there is no DNA. CDR3 length: 15 amino acids. The CDR3 protein is CASSPRGGGRAEQFF.

The chain recombines TRBV29-1 with TRBJ2-5; TCRdb returns TRBD1, unconfirmable since there is no DNA. The CDR3 length is 15 residues. The germline gives CDR1 SQVTM, CDR2 ANQGSEA. CDR3 protein: CSVRPHGREQETQYF.

This chain uses TRBV4-2 with TRBJ2-1; without DNA, the TCRdb call of TRBD2 cannot be checked. CDR3 length equals 15 residues. The germline CDR1 and CDR2 sequences are LGHNA and YNFKEQ. Here the CDR3 reads CASSADPATYNEQFF.

This chain's CDR3 is CASSPSLANVLTF. V gene TRBV7-8 combines with J gene TRBJ2-6; TCRdb designates TRBD2, a call that cannot be tested without DNA. Germline loops: CDR1 SGHVS, CDR2 FQNEAQ. The CDR3 has 13 amino acids.

The CDR3 protein is CASSPPSSQETQYF. The genes are TRBV18 and TRBJ2-5. The CDR3 length is 14 residues. The germline V gene has CDR1 KGHSH and CDR2 LQKENI.

The J gene is TRBJ2-5, the V gene TRBV29-1; lacking DNA, the TRBD2 call made by TCRdb goes unchecked. Germline CDR1 SQVTM, CDR2 ANQGSEA. The CDR3 sequence is 11 residues long. CDR3 residues: CSVPTGGVQYF. Looking up the rest from reference TRBV29-1 and TRBJ2-5 gives the full variable domain: SAVISQKPSRDICQRGTSLTIQCQVDSQVTMMFWYRQQPGQSLTLIATANQGSEATYESGFVIDKFPISRPNLTFSTLTVSNMSPEDSSIYLCSVPTGGVQYFGPGTRLLVL.

The V gene is TRBV7-9, the J gene TRBJ1-5; the TCRdb D gene call, TRBD1, has no DNA to confirm it. CDR1 and CDR2 (germline): SEHNR, FQNEAQ (reference sequence). The CDR3 sequence is 16 residues long. CDR3 residues: CASSLSDRKGNQPQHF.

V is TRBV10-3 and J is TRBJ1-1; absent DNA, TCRdb's TRBD1 call cannot be checked. Germline V gene lookup returns CDR1 ENHRY and CDR2 SYGVKD. The CDR3 loop spans 14 amino acids. The chain's CDR3 is CAISESEGGTEAFF.

V usage is TRBV5-1 and J usage is TRBJ1-1; there is no DNA to check the TCRdb D call of TRBD1. The CDR3 is 15 amino acids. CDR1 is SGHRS, CDR2 YFSETQ, per germline. The CDR3 reads CASSPAGGRIAEAFF.

This rearrangement joins TRBV30 to TRBJ2-4; checking the TCRdb D call of TRBD1 is not possible without DNA. The germline gives CDR1 GTSNPN, CDR2 SVGIG (reference sequence). This CDR3 is 13 amino acids long. This CDR3 reads CALAGGLRNIQYF.

This chain connects TRBV6-5 to TRBJ2-1; the D gene TCRdb calls, TRBD1, cannot be checked with no DNA. The CDR3 contains 15 residues. Per the germline V gene, CDR1 is MNHEY and CDR2 is SVGAGI. CDR3 loop: CASSYWAGSYNEQFF.

J is TRBJ2-4 and V is TRBV20-1; TCRdb gives TRBD1 as the D gene, but with no DNA this cannot be confirmed. This CDR3 is built from 16 residues. Germline V gives CDR1 DFQATT, CDR2 SNEGSKA (reference sequence). The CDR3 is CSASNRDRGFGNIQYF.

The V and J genes are TRBV20-1 and TRBJ2-3; the D gene TCRdb calls, TRBD2, cannot be checked with no DNA. The germline V gene encodes CDR1 DFQATT and CDR2 SNEGSKA (reference sequence). This CDR3 has 15 residues. The chain's CDR3 is CSARDELVSTDTQYF.

The chain couples TRBV4-2 to TRBJ2-3; TCRdb designates TRBD2, a call that cannot be tested without DNA. The length of the CDR3 is 17 residues. CDR1 is LGHNA and CDR2 is YNFKEQ in the germline V gene. Here the CDR3 reads CASSQEVSAGVTDTQYF.

The V gene is TRBV6-1, the J gene TRBJ2-1. The germline CDR1 and CDR2 sequences are MNHNS and SASEGT. The CDR3 runs to 11 residues. The CDR3 spells CASSEPSEQFF.